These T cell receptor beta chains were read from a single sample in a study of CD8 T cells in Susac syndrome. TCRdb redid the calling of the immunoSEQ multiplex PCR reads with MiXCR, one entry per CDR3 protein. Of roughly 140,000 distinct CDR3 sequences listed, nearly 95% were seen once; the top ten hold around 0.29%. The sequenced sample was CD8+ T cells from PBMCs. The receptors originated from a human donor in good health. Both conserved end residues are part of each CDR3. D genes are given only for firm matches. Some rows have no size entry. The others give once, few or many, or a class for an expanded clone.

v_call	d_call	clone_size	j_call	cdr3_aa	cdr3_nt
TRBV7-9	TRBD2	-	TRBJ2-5	CASSLGRGLAVQETQYF	TGTGCCAGCAGCTTAGGGCGGGGACTAGCAGTTCAAGAGACCCAGTACTTC
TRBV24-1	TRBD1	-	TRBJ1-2	CATSGGQGYGYTF	TGTGCCACCAGCGGAGGACAGGGGTATGGCTACACCTTC
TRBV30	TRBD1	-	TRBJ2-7	CAWSPLGQGADEQYF	TGTGCCTGGAGTCCCCTGGGACAGGGAGCCGACGAGCAGTACTTC
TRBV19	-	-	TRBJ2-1	CASSNGVEQFF	TGTGCCAGTAGTAACGGGGTTGAGCAGTTCTTC
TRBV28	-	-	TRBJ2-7	CASSAYLQGTGEQYF	TGTGCCAGCAGTGCCTATCTTCAGGGAACAGGCGAGCAGTACTTC
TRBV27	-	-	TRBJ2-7	CASSYQGLLTHEQYF	TGTGCCAGCAGTTACCAGGGACTCCTGACGCACGAGCAGTACTTC
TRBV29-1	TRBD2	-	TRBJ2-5	CSVEAGHHTSGRAAETQYF	TGCAGCGTTGAGGCGGGACACCATACTAGCGGGAGGGCCGCGGAGACCCAGTACTTC
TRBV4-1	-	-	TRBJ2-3	CASSQAVGATDTQYF	TGCGCCAGCAGCCAAGCGGTGGGAGCTACAGATACGCAGTATTTT
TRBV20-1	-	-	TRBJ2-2	CSASRQSNTGELFF	TGCAGTGCCTCCCGGCAGTCGAACACCGGGGAGCTGTTTTTT
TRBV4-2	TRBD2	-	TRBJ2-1	CASSRSWTSGPLSYNEQFF	TGTGCCAGCAGCCGCTCGTGGACTAGCGGGCCTCTTTCCTACAATGAGCAGTTCTTC
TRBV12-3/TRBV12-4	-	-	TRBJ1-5	CASSSDGGPDQPQHF	TGTGCCAGCAGTTCGGACGGGGGGCCCGATCAGCCCCAGCATTTT
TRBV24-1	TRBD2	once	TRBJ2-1	CATSELTSAPHNEQFF	TGTGCCACCAGTGAACTGACTAGCGCACCACACAATGAGCAGTTCTTC
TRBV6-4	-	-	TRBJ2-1	CASSDGTPNEQFF	TGTGCCAGCAGTGACGGGACCCCCAATGAGCAGTTCTTC
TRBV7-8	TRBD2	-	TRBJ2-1	CASSLGVTGGEGEQFF	TGTGCCAGCAGCTTAGGTGTGACGGGAGGAGAGGGGGAGCAGTTCTTC
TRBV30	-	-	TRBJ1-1	CAWSVSEYTEAFF	TGTGCCTGGAGTGTCTCGGAATACACTGAAGCTTTCTTT
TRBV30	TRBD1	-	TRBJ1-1	CAWSVRIRTGGVDTEAFF	TGTGCCTGGAGTGTACGAATTCGAACAGGGGGGGTCGACACTGAAGCTTTCTTT
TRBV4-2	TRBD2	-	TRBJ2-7	CASSQSVSGILEQYF	TGTGCCAGCAGCCAATCCGTTAGCGGGATACTCGAGCAGTACTTC
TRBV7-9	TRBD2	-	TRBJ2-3	CASSLYTSGSFTDTQYF	TGTGCCAGCAGCTTATACACTAGCGGGTCCTTCACAGATACGCAGTATTTT
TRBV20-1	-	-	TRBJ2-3	CSARDNMALPLDTQYF	TGCAGTGCTAGAGATAATATGGCTTTACCACTAGATACGCAGTATTTT
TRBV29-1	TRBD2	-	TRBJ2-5	CSVGPIPGGQTQYF	TGCAGCGTTGGACCTATACCGGGAGGTCAGACCCAGTACTTC
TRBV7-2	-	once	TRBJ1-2	CASSRGGLYGYTF	TGTGCCAGCAGCCGCGGGGGCCTATATGGCTACACCTTC
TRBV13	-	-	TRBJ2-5	CASSFSVPQETQYF	TGTGCCAGCAGCTTCTCAGTGCCCCAAGAGACCCAGTACTTC
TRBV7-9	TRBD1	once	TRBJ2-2	CASSLSTGEFGELFF	TGTGCCAGCAGCCTCTCGACAGGGGAGTTCGGGGAGCTGTTTTTT
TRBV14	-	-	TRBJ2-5	CASSQGQASPETQYF	TGTGCCAGCAGCCAAGGTCAGGCCAGCCCGGAGACCCAGTACTTC
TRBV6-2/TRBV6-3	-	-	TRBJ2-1	CASKGRSYNEQFF	TGTGCCAGCAAGGGCAGATCCTACAATGAGCAGTTCTTC
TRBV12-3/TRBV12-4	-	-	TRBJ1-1	CASSLRRDTEAFF	TGTGCCAGCAGTTTACGACGGGACACTGAAGCTTTCTTT
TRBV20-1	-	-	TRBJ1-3	CSASQGLSGNTIYF	TGCAGTGCTTCCCAGGGCCTCTCTGGAAACACCATATATTTT
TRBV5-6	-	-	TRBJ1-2	CASSFTGSPYYGYTF	TGTGCCAGCAGCTTTACAGGGAGTCCCTACTATGGCTACACCTTC
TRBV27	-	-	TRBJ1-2	CASSNLPAQGGYTF	TGTGCCAGCAGTAATCTACCGGCTCAGGGTGGCTACACCTTC
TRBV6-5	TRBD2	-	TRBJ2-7	CASSFPGLAGALEQYF	TGTGCCAGCAGTTTCCCGGGACTAGCGGGAGCGCTAGAGCAGTACTTC
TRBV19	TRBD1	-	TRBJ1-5	CASSHRTGTQHF	TGTGCCAGTAGTCACCGGACAGGGACCCAGCATTTT
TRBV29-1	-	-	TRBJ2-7	CSVEEHGSFYEQYF	TGCAGCGTTGAAGAACATGGCTCTTTCTACGAGCAGTACTTC
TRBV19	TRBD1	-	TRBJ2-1	CASSIWDRNNEQFF	TGTGCCAGTAGTATATGGGACAGGAACAATGAGCAGTTCTTC
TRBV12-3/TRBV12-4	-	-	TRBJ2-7	CASSSTDYYEQYF	TGTGCCAGCAGTTCCACGGATTACTACGAGCAGTACTTC
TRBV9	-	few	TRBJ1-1	CASSGGGTEAFF	TGTGCCAGCAGTGGGGGGGGCACTGAAGCTTTCTTT
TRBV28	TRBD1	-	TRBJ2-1	CASSPSGTGDEQFF	TGTGCCAGCAGTCCCTCCGGGACAGGGGATGAGCAGTTCTTC
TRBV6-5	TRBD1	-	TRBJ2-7	CASSAGTGNEQYF	TGTGCCAGCAGCGCCGGGACAGGGAACGAGCAGTACTTC